These 16 T cell receptor beta chains share one sample of origin, sequenced in a study of cytomegalovirus exposure and HLA in healthy donors. Some clones are missing from TCRdb's copy, which holds only in-frame ones; the method was immunoSEQ multiplex PCR. This table has about 73,000 clones, about 90% appearing once. Specimen: PBMCs. Receptors were obtained from a woman between 18 and 30 years old in good health and CMV-seropositive.

V gene TRBV14 combines with J gene TRBJ1-6; weak D call: TRBD1 (5 bases). CDR1 is SGHDN and CDR2 is FVKESK in the germline V gene. The CDR3 contains 12 residues. With 8 bases removed from V and 14 bases from J, the gap between germline ends came to 16 bases. The CDR3 loop is CASAFQGLALHF. DNA of the CDR3: TGTGCCAGCGCATTCCAGGGTTTGGCCCTCCACTTT.

The CDR3 spells CASRPGQGISTDTQYF. CDR3 nucleotides: TGTGCCAGTAGACCGGGACAGGGTATTAGCACAGATACGCAGTATTTT. This chain joins TRBV19 and TRBJ2-3; TRBD1 agrees at 9 bases. Germline lookup yields CDR1 LNHDA and CDR2 SQIVND (reference sequence). V shed 6 bases, J shed 0 bases, and the junction held 7 bases outside the gene matches. The CDR3 runs 16 residues.

The chain carries TRBV4-1 and TRBJ1-1, with TRBD1 as a possible D gene (5 bases). CDR1 is MGHRA and CDR2 is YSYEKL in the germline V gene. This CDR3 has 14 residues. Trimming shortened V by 1 base and J by 3 bases, and 9 bases separated the two germline ends. The CDR3 reads CASSQVGRDTEAFF. CDR3 in DNA: TGCGCCAGCAGCCAAGTTGGCAGGGACACTGAAGCTTTCTTT.

This clone was detected only a few times. The chain couples TRBV2 to TRBJ2-7, with 9 nucleotides matching TRBD1. The length of the CDR3 is 18 residues. CDR1 is SNHLY, CDR2 FYNNEI, per germline. V shed 4 bases and J 1 base; nucleotides not matched to a gene: 14. CDR3 protein: CASSGVGQGSPISYEQYF. The CDR3 DNA sequence: TGTGCCAGCAGTGGGGTTGGACAGGGGTCGCCCATATCCTACGAGCAGTACTTC.

The chain links TRBV28 to TRBJ1-4, with TRBD1 identical over 7 bases. CDR1 is MDHEN, CDR2 SYDVKM, per germline. V gave up 6 bases and J gave up 7 bases; unmatched junction bases: 17. This CDR3 has 17 amino acids. As DNA, the CDR3 is TGTGCCAGCAGGCCACAGGGCTGGTTAGGGGGCGGTGAAAAACTGTTTTTT. Translation: CASRPQGWLGGGEKLFF.

This rearrangement joins TRBV2 to TRBJ1-5; 7 bases are a match to TRBD1. The CDR3 runs to 14 residues. V trimming: 6 bases; J trimming: 3 bases; junction bases outside the gene matches: 5. Germline-derived CDR1 and CDR2 are SNHLY and FYNNEI. This CDR3 is CASRQTGTNQPQHF. The DNA of the CDR3 is TGTGCCAGCAGACAGACAGGGACCAATCAGCCCCAGCATTTT.

The rearrangement links TRBV4-2 to TRBJ1-1, with TRBD1 matching over 7 bases. Germline CDR1 is LGHNA and CDR2 is YNFKEQ. The CDR3 is 13 amino acids. V shed 6 bases and J 4 bases; nucleotides not matched to a gene: 5. This CDR3 is CASRATGATEAFF. DNA of the CDR3: TGTGCCAGCAGAGCTACAGGGGCCACTGAAGCTTTCTTT.

This rearrangement joins TRBV29-1 to TRBJ2-4, with D possibly matching TRBD2 (6 bases). The CDR3 runs to 13 residues. The germline V gene encodes CDR1 SQVTM and CDR2 ANQGSEA. The V gene lost 6 bases and the J gene lost 4 bases, with 13 bases spanning the gap. The CDR3 loop is CSVGGGAKNIQYF. CDR3 DNA: TGCAGCGTGGGGGGTGGCGCTAAAAACATTCAGTACTTC.

The CDR3 nucleotides are TGTGCCAGCAGTGGGGGGGACAGGGGCAATGAGCAGTTCTTC. It encodes CASSGGDRGNEQFF. The rearrangement joins TRBV2 to TRBJ2-1; 10 bases are a match to TRBD1. V gave up 4 bases and J gave up 6 bases; unmatched junction bases: 3. The CDR3 runs 14 residues. Per the germline V gene, CDR1 is SNHLY and CDR2 is FYNNEI.

The V call is TRBV7-2, the J call TRBJ1-2, with TRBD1 as a possible D gene (5 bases). The CDR3 is made up of 14 amino acids. With 3 bases removed from V and 6 bases from J, the gap between germline ends came to 14 bases. Per the germline V gene, CDR1 is SGHTA and CDR2 is FQGNSA. The CDR3 DNA reads TGTGCCAGCAGCTTTTCAGGGATTAGGGATGGCTACACCTTC. Encoded protein: CASSFSGIRDGYTF.

The chain has TRBV5-4 and TRBJ2-3; D might be TRBD2 (5 bases). CDR3 length: 15 amino acids. Germline-derived CDR1 and CDR2 are SGHNT and YYREEE (reference sequence). Deletions cut 2 bases from V and 2 bases from J, with 12 bases between. In nucleotides, the CDR3 is TGTGCCAGCAGCTTTATTAGCGACCACACAGATACGCAGTATTTT. Its protein is CASSFISDHTDTQYF. The entire variable domain, with the rest obtained from reference TRBV5-4 and TRBJ2-3, is as follows: ETGVTQSPTHLIKTRGQQVTLRCSSQSGHNTVSWYQQALGQGPQFIFQYYREEENGRGNFPPRFSGLQFPNYSSELNVNALELDDSALYLCASSFISDHTDTQYFGPGTRLTVL.

The chain couples TRBV30 to TRBJ2-1; 11 bases are a match to TRBD2. Germline-derived CDR1 and CDR2 are GTSNPN and SVGIG (reference sequence). The length of the CDR3 is 14 residues. J gave up 12 bases and V 2 bases, and 9 bases lay outside the gene matches. CDR3 residues: CAWSIAGGPRGQFF. The DNA for the CDR3 is TGTGCCTGGAGTATAGCGGGGGGGCCACGCGGGCAGTTCTTC.

Here the CDR3 DNA reads TGTGCCAGCAGAATAGGGGGCATGGGCAATGAGCAGTTCTTC. Amino acids: CASRIGGMGNEQFF. The V call is TRBV7-9, the J call TRBJ2-1, with TRBD1 identical over 7 bases. The CDR3 has 14 amino acids. Per the germline V gene, CDR1 is SEHNR and CDR2 is FQNEAQ (reference sequence). V lost 6 bases and J lost 6; bases outside the gene matches: 8.

The chain links TRBV27 to TRBJ2-1; TRBD2 aligns across 11 bases. The CDR3 extends over 14 amino acids. CDR1 and CDR2 (germline): MNHEY, SMNVEV (reference sequence). V was clipped by 2 bases and J by 6 bases; unmatched bases: 0. The CDR3 loop reads CASSLGTSGNEQFF. The CDR3 DNA reads as TGTGCCAGCAGTTTAGGGACTAGCGGCAATGAGCAGTTCTTC.

The chain employs TRBV7-9 and TRBJ1-1; possible D gene TRBD1, 5 bases. With 5 bases removed from V and 13 bases from J, the gap between germline ends came to 20 bases. The CDR3 is 13 amino acids. Germline loops: CDR1 SEHNR, CDR2 FQNEAQ (reference sequence). The CDR3 region is CASSIFKRDGIFF. The CDR3 DNA is TGTGCCAGCAGCATATTTAAGCGGGACGGGATTTTCTTT.

The chain joins TRBV27 to TRBJ2-1; 12 bases agree with TRBD2. The V gene's germline CDR1 is MNHEY and CDR2 SMNVEV (reference sequence). This CDR3 region has 15 residues. After removal of 2 bases from V and 8 bases from J, the junction contained 4 bases not matched to a gene. CDR3 bases: TGTGCCAGCAGTTTACTAGCGGGGGGGCCCCATGAGCAGTTCTTC. Its translation: CASSLLAGGPHEQFF.